Listed here are 20 T cell receptor beta chains from one sample, sequenced in a study of T cell changes during pregnancy in multiple sclerosis. Profiled with immunoSEQ multiplex PCR; TCRdb holds only in-frame clones, not every one. Among roughly 90,000 clones listed, approximately 90% were seen once. Source: peripheral blood, taken in the first trimester of pregnancy. The receptors come from a female donor in good health, enrolled as a control in a pregnancy study.

For the CDR3, the DNA is TGTGCCAGCTCAGTTGGACAGTCTAGCAATCAGCCCCAGCATTTT. This gives the protein CASSVGQSSNQPQHF. The rearrangement joins TRBV18 to TRBJ1-5, with D maybe TRBD1 (6 bases). CDR1 is KGHSH and CDR2 is LQKENI in the germline V gene. CDR3 length equals 15 residues. V was cut by 5 bases and J by 0 bases, with 11 bases left in between.

The rearrangement joins TRBV7-9 to TRBJ1-1; D unclear. From germline, CDR1 is SEHNR and CDR2 FQNEAQ (reference sequence). V gave up 3 bases and J gave up 1 base, with 3 bases separating them. This CDR3 comprises 12 residues. In DNA, the CDR3 is TGTGCCAGCAGCTTTAGGAACACTGAAGCTTTCTTT. Its protein product is CASSFRNTEAFF. The entire variable domain, with the rest obtained from reference TRBV7-9 and TRBJ1-1, is as follows: DTGVSQNPRHKITKRGQNVTFRCDPISEHNRLYWYRQTLGQGPEFLTYFQNEAQLEKSRLLSDRFSAERPKGSFSTLEIQRTEQGDSAMYLCASSFRNTEAFFGQGTRLTVV.

The rearrangement uses TRBV30 and TRBJ2-1, with 8 bases matching TRBD1. Trimming at V came to 5 bases and at J to 10 bases, leaving 7 bases not matched to a gene. Germline V CDR1 and CDR2: GTSNPN, SVGIG (reference sequence). The CDR3 loop spans 12 amino acids. In nucleotides, the CDR3 is TGTGCCTGGGGACAGGGCTTGAGCGAGCAGTTCTTC. This encodes CAWGQGLSEQFF.

The chain joins TRBV4-2 to TRBJ1-1; D is possibly TRBD1 (5 bases). The length of the CDR3 is 13 residues. CDR1 and CDR2 (germline): LGHNA, YNFKEQ. Trimming stripped 4 bases from V and 4 bases from J, with 10 bases between. CDR3 sequence: CASSRRDRTEAFF. The CDR3 DNA follows: TGTGCCAGCAGCCGGCGGGACCGCACTGAAGCTTTCTTT.

The gene calls are TRBV27 and TRBJ2-5; 7 bases map to TRBD1. The CDR3 extends over 13 amino acids. Germline CDR1 is MNHEY and CDR2 is SMNVEV (reference sequence). V trimming: 5 bases; J trimming: 8 bases; junction bases outside the gene matches: 8. The CDR3 here is CASSPTGLRTQYF. The DNA for the CDR3 is TGTGCCAGCAGTCCGACAGGGTTGAGAACCCAGTACTTC.

The chain is built from TRBV15 and TRBJ2-5; maybe TRBD1 (6 bases). CDR3 length: 16 residues. Germline loops: CDR1 LNHNV, CDR2 YYDKDF (reference sequence). Deletions cut 3 bases from V and 3 bases from J, with 17 bases between. For the CDR3, the DNA is TGTGCCACCAGCAGGTGGGGGCGGCAAGGGGAAGAGACCCAGTACTTC. Protein product: CATSRWGRQGEETQYF.

The CDR3 DNA reads TGTGCCAGCGGCAGGGCTGCAGCATCAGATGCGAACACCGGGGAGCTGTTTTTT. Residues: CASGRAAASDANTGELFF. The chain carries TRBV27 and TRBJ2-2; possibly TRBD1 for D (5 bases). Trimming took 8 bases from V and 0 from J, leaving 22 bases between them. Germline V gene data show CDR1 as MNHEY and CDR2 as SMNVEV (reference sequence). CDR3 length: 18 residues.

The chain uses TRBV7-2 and TRBJ2-2; D is uncertain. Trimming cost V 2 bases and J 9 bases, with 16 bases left between them. Germline V CDR1 and CDR2: SGHTA, FQGNSA. The CDR3 is made up of 15 amino acids. CDR3 sequence: CASSLKAPGVRELFF. As DNA, the CDR3 is TGTGCCAGCAGCTTAAAAGCCCCAGGCGTCCGGGAGCTGTTTTTT.

The chain joins TRBV7-8 to TRBJ2-7; possibly TRBD1 for D (5 bases). Germline V gene sequence: CDR1 SGHVS, CDR2 FQNEAQ. The CDR3 is made up of 17 amino acids. Trimming removed 5 bases from V and 1 base from J, with 21 bases in between. CDR3 in amino acids: CASSPTHTGPFSYEQYF. Written as DNA, the CDR3 is TGTGCCAGCAGCCCCACCCACACAGGACCTTTTTCCTACGAGCAGTACTTC.

The chain recombines TRBV7-2 with TRBJ1-4; tentative D call: TRBD1 (5 bases). Germline lookup yields CDR1 SGHTA and CDR2 FQGNSA. This CDR3 spans 14 amino acids. V lost 9 bases to trimming and J lost 8 bases, with 19 bases between them. CDR3 DNA: TGTGCCAGTGGCCGACCAGGGCTCTTCGAAAAACTGTTTTTT. As protein: CASGRPGLFEKLFF.

V and J are TRBV7-2 and TRBJ2-7, with unresolved D. V lost 6 bases to trimming and J lost 3 bases, with 12 bases between them. This CDR3 comprises 13 residues. CDR1 is SGHTA, CDR2 FQGNSA, per germline. CDR3 coding DNA: TGTGCCAGCAGTCAATTGGTCGGCTACGAGCAGTACTTC. This translates into CASSQLVGYEQYF.

This clone was seen more than once but under ten times. The CDR3 DNA is TGTGCCAGCAGCTCATCCCAAAACAGACAGCACAATCAGCCCCAGCATTTT. This translates into CASSSSQNRQHNQPQHF. This chain links TRBV7-8 with TRBJ1-5; D possibly corresponds to TRBD1 (5 bases). Trimming shortened V by 4 bases and J by 3 bases, and 19 bases separated the two germline ends. There are 17 residues in the CDR3. Per the germline V gene, CDR1 is SGHVS and CDR2 is FQNEAQ.

J is TRBJ2-3 and V is TRBV19; 13 bases are a match to TRBD2. Germline V gene data show CDR1 as LNHDA and CDR2 as SQIVND (reference sequence). J gave up 3 bases and V 3 bases, and 0 bases lay outside the gene matches. This CDR3 is built from 15 residues. Here the CDR3 reads CASSMGLAGTDTQYF. The CDR3 DNA sequence: TGTGCCAGTAGTATGGGACTAGCGGGGACAGATACGCAGTATTTT.

The chain links TRBV7-6 to TRBJ2-3; 15 positions match TRBD2. The germline gives CDR1 SGHVS, CDR2 FNYEAQ. Unmatched junction bases numbered 6, after V lost 5 bases and J lost 3 bases. CDR3 length: 17 amino acids. DNA of the CDR3: TGTGCCAGCAGCCCTGGGACTAGCGGGGGGTTGACAGATACGCAGTATTTT. This gives the protein CASSPGTSGGLTDTQYF.

This rearrangement joins TRBV19 to TRBJ1-2; 7 bases align to TRBD1. After removal of 5 bases from V and 1 base from J, the junction contained 7 bases not matched to a gene. The CDR3 loop spans 15 amino acids. Germline V lookup: CDR1 LNHDA, CDR2 SQIVND (reference sequence). Here the CDR3 reads CASSRTGQLNYGYTF. In nucleotides, the CDR3 is TGTGCCAGTAGTCGTACGGGACAGCTTAACTATGGCTACACCTTC.

This chain uses TRBV11-3 with TRBJ2-2; 8 bases are a match to TRBD1. The ends lost 5 bases at V and 11 bases at J; junction bases unmatched: 7. The CDR3 length is 13 residues. Per the germline V gene, CDR1 is SGHNT and CDR2 is YENEEA. CDR3 sequence (DNA): TGTGCCAGCAGCGGGGAGACAGGGGTCGAGCTGTTTTTT. Its protein product is CASSGETGVELFF.

This clone was detected only once. The chain combines TRBV29-1 with TRBJ2-7, with 9 bases aligning to TRBD2. The germline gives CDR1 SQVTM, CDR2 ANQGSEA. The junction had 2 bases not matched to a gene; V was cut back by 5 bases and J by 0 bases. The CDR3 extends over 13 amino acids. CDR3 bases: TGCAGCGTTAGAGCGGGGGGCTCCTACGAGCAGTACTTC. Translating gives CSVRAGGSYEQYF.

This clone has just one count. J is TRBJ1-4 and V is TRBV7-8, with no clear D. Between the trimmed V and J ends, which lost 1 base and 8 bases, there was a span of 8 bases. Germline CDR1 SGHVS, CDR2 FQNEAQ. The CDR3 runs to 13 residues. The DNA for the CDR3 is TGTGCCAGCAGCTTAGACGGAGGCGAAAAACTGTTTTTT. Translating it yields CASSLDGGEKLFF.

The chain recombines TRBV14 with TRBJ2-7, with D hard to call. The CDR3 totals 11 residues. The germline gives CDR1 SGHDN, CDR2 FVKESK. V was pared by 1 base and J by 6 bases, with 4 bases between. The CDR3 DNA follows: TGTGCCAGCAGCCAAGTGCGCGAGCAGTACTTC. It codes for CASSQVREQYF.

The chain combines TRBV27 with TRBJ2-7; 7 bases agree with TRBD2. V was pared by 3 bases and J by 2 bases, with 4 bases of the junction left unmatched. This CDR3 spans 14 amino acids. Germline V gene lookup returns CDR1 MNHEY and CDR2 SMNVEV (reference sequence). Written as DNA, the CDR3 is TGTGCCAGCAGTTTGGTCGCGGGAGCCTACGAGCAGTACTTC. Translating it yields CASSLVAGAYEQYF.